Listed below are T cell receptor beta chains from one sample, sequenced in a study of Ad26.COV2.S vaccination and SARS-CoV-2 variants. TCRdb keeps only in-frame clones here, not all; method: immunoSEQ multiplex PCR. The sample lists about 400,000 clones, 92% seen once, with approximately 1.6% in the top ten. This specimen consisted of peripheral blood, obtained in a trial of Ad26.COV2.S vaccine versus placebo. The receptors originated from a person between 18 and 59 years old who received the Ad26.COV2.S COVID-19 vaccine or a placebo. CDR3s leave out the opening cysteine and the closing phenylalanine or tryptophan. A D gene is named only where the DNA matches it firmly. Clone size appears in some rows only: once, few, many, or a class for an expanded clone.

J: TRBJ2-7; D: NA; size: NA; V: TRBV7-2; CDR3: ASSLYYEQY
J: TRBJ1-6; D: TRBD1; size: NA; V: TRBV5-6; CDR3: ASSPRDRSGSPLH
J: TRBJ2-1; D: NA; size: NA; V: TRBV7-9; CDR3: ASSFLGTANNEQF
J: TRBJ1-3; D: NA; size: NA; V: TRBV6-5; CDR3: ASSRDGFSGNTIY
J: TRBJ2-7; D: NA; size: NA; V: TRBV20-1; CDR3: SASTGVSLLYEQY
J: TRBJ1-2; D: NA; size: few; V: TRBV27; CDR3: ASSSEPPGDYNYGYT
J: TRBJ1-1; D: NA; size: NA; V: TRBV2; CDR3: ASSTNTGNMNTEAF
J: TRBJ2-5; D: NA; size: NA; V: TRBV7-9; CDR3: ASRKREPEETQY
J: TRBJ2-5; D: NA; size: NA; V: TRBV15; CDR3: ATSYSLGQETQY
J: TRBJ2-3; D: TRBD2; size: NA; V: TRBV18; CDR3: ASSPYDLAGGTDTQY
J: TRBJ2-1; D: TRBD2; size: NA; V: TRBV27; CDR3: ASSLPRTSGGAANEQF
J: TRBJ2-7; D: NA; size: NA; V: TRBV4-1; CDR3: ASSLRGGAYYEQY
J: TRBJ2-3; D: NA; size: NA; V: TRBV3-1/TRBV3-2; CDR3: ASSQDGPGTSTDTQY
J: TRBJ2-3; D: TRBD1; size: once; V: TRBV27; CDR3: ASRTGTDALNTQY
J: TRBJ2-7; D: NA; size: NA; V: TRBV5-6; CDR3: ASSLGQIYEQY
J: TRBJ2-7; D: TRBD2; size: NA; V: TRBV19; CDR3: ASTGGRGEQY
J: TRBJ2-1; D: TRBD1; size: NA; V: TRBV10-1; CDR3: ASSPDGTGGYNEQF
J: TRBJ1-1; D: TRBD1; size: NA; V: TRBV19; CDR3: ASTTITGAPLEAF
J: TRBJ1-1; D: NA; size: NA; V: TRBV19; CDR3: ASRAGPPTEAF
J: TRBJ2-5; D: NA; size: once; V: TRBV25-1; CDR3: ASSESLRQSLQETQY
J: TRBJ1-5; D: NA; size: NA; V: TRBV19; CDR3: ASSIVQGGNQPQH
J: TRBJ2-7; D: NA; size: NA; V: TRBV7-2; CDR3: ASSSMVSPGNEQY
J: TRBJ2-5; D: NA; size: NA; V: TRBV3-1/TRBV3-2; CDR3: ASSQEQGLASGTQY
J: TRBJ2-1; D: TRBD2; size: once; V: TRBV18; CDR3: ASSPTFSGGAYNEQF
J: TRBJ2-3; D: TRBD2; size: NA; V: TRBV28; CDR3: ASSPRASGGAYFTDTQY
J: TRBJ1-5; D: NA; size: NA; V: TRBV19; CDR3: ASTFGKGPSNQPQH
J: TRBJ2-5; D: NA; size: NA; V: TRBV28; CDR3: ASSIPTGLQETQY
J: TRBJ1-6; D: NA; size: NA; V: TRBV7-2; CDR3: ASSPERRERGRPLH
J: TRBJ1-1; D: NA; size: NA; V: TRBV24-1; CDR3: ATSDLRRTRPEAF
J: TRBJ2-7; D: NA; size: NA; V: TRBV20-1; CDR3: SASHGQGTYEQY
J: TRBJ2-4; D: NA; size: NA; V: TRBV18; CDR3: ASSPEAAGSIQY